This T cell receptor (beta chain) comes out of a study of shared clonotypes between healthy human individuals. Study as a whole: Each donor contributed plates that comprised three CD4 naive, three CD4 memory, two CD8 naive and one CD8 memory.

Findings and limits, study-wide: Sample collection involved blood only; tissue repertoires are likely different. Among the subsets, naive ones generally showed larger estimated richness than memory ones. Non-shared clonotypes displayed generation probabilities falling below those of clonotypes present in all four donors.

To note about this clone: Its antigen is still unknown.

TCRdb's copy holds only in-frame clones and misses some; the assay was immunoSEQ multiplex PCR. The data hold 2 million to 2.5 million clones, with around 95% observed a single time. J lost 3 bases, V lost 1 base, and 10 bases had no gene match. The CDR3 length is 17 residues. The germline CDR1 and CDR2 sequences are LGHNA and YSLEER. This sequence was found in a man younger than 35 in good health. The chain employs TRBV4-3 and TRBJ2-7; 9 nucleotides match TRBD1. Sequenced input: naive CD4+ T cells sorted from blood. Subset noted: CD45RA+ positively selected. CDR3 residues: CASSQGDGTGRSYEQYF. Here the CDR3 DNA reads TGCGCCAGCAGCCAAGGGGACGGGACAGGGCGTAGCTACGAGCAGTACTTC.